One and the same sample provided the 3 T cell receptor beta chains below, sequenced in a study of T cell responses to AZD1222 COVID-19 vaccine. Here immunoSEQ multiplex PCR was the method, and the copy in TCRdb shows in-frame clones only, minus some. Here the sample spans just under 85,000 clones, roughly 82% being singletons. The sequencing here drew on peripheral blood, taken on day 0 of AZD1222 vaccination. The source is an adult in good health.

This chain joins TRBV5-1 and TRBJ2-2; no reliable D call. V lost 2 bases to trimming and J lost 1 base, with 3 bases between them. The CDR3 contains 13 residues. Looked up from germline, CDR1 is SGHRS and CDR2 is YFSETQ. The CDR3 reads CASSFQNTGELFF. CDR3 coding DNA: TGCGCCAGCAGCTTTCAGAACACCGGGGAGCTGTTTTTT.

The chain links TRBV6-5 to TRBJ2-6; D is possibly TRBD2 (5 bases). Germline loops: CDR1 MNHEY, CDR2 SVGAGI. Trimming cost V 6 bases and J 0 bases, with 9 bases left between them. The CDR3 consists of 15 residues. CDR3 amino acids: CASSLEGSGANVLTF. Here the CDR3 DNA reads TGTGCCAGCAGCCTTGAGGGCTCTGGGGCCAACGTCCTGACTTTC.

This clone was seen just once. J is TRBJ2-1 and V is TRBV7-2; possibly TRBD1 for D (5 bases). Germline V gene data show CDR1 as SGHTA and CDR2 as FQGNSA. The V gene lost 1 base and the J gene lost 8 bases, with 12 bases spanning the gap. There are 14 residues in the CDR3. Here the CDR3 reads CASSLVWTSHEQFF. The CDR3, as DNA: TGTGCCAGCAGCTTAGTATGGACATCCCATGAGCAGTTCTTC.